This T cell receptor beta chain was captured by sequencing in a study of identical twins. Study-wide results and caveats: Out-of-frame TCR alpha sharing observed in monozygotic twins exceeded model estimates.

This clonotype was seen at least ten times. Its antigen remains unknown. A single record per CDR3 protein comes from TCRdb applying MiXCR to the 5' RACE reads. The sample carries hundreds of thousands of distinct CDR3 sequences, over 8.5% recorded once. Germline V lookup: CDR1 SEHNR, CDR2 FQNEAQ (reference sequence). The CDR3 runs to 15 residues. V gave up 7 bases and J gave up 7 bases; unmatched junction bases: 12. The same sample was also used in a study of yellow fever vaccine responses in identical twins.

The source of this sequence is a woman aged 18 to 35 in good health. The rearrangement uses TRBV7-9 and TRBJ2-1; 8 positions match TRBD1. Input material: PBMCs. The CDR3, as DNA: TGTGCCAGCAACCCATTCCGGGACAGGCCTAATGAGCAGTTCTTC. Its protein product is CASNPFRDRPNEQFF.